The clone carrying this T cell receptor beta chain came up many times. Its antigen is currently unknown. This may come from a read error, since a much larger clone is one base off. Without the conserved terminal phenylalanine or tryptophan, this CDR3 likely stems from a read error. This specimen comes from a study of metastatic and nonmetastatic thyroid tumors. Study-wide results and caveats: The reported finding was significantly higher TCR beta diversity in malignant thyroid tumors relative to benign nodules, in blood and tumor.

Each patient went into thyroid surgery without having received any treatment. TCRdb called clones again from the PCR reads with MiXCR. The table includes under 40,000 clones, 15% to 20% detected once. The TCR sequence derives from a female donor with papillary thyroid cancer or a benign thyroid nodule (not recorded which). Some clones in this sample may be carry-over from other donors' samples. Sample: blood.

Written as DNA, the CDR3 is TGTGCCAGCTCACTGTACCCTCAAACAGGGTATGGAAACACCATATATCTT. This sequence encodes CASSLYPQTGYGNTIYL. The chain combines TRBV18 with TRBJ1-3; TRBD1 might be the D (6 bases). V dropped 4 bases and J dropped 3 bases, with 19 bases sitting between them. Germline V gene data show CDR1 as KGHSH and CDR2 as LQKENI. This CDR3 is built from 17 residues.